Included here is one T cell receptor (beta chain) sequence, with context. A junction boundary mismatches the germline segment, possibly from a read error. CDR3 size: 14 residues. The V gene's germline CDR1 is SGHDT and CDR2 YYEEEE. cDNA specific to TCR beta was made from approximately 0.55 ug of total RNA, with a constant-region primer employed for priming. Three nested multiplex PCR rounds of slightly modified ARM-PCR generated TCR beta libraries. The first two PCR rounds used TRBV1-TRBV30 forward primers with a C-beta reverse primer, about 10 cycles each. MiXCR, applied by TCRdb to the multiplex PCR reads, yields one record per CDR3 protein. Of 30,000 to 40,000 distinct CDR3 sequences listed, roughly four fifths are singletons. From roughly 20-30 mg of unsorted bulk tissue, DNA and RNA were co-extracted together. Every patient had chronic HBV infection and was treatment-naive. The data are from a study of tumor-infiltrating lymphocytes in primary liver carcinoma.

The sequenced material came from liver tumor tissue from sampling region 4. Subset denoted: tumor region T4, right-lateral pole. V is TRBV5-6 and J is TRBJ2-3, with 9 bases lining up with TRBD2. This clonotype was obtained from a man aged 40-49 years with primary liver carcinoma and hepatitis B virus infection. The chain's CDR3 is CASSDSGRRDTQYF. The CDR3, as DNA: TGTGCCAGCAGCGATAGCGGGAGAAGAGATACGCAGTATTTC.